The 10 T cell receptor beta chains presented below share a single source sample, sequenced in a study of Graves' ophthalmopathy and Graves' hyperthyroidism. RNA transcripts yielded amplified TCR beta CDR3 regions. An opening RT-PCR round employed HTBI primers and preceded a second-round multiplex PCR. Each CDR3 protein gets one entry after TCRdb re-called the multiplex PCR reads with MiXCR. The sample holds about 700,000 distinct CDR3 sequences, approximately 40% seen once. What was sequenced was peripheral blood. These receptors all stem from an adult man with Graves' ophthalmopathy.

This clonotype was counted ten times or more. The chain links TRBV6-5 to TRBJ1-3; 9 bases agree with TRBD1. Trimming at V came to 6 bases and at J to 4 bases, leaving 4 bases not matched to a gene. The CDR3 extends over 14 amino acids. Germline V lookup: CDR1 MNHEY, CDR2 SVGAGI. The CDR3 DNA is TGTGCCAGCAGAAGAACAGGGGGCGGAAACACCATATATTTT. Protein: CASRRTGGGNTIYF.

The V call is TRBV2, the J call TRBJ2-3, with a possible D match to TRBD2 (5 bases). This CDR3 is built from 14 residues. CDR1 is SNHLY, CDR2 FYNNEI, per germline. Trimming cost V 5 bases and J 0 bases, with 9 bases left between them. The CDR3 nucleotides are TGTGCCAGCAGTTACGGGGAGAGCACAGATACGCAGTATTTT. Protein: CASSYGESTDTQYF.

This clonotype occurred many times. The chain links TRBV5-4 to TRBJ1-4, with a weak D call TRBD1 (6 bases). Trimming removed 3 bases at V and 7 bases at J, with 16 bases between. This CDR3 has 15 residues. Per germline, CDR1 SGHNT and CDR2 YYREEE (reference sequence). CDR3 nucleotide sequence: TGTGCCAGCAGCTCGGACAGAGGTGTGGGTGAAAAACTGTTTTTT. It specifies CASSSDRGVGEKLFF. The full variable domain, completed using reference TRBV5-4 and TRBJ1-4, is ETGVTQSPTHLIKTRGQQVTLRCSSQSGHNTVSWYQQALGQGPQFIFQYYREEENGRGNFPPRFSGLQFPNYSSELNVNALELDDSALYLCASSSDRGVGEKLFFGSGTQLSVL.

The chain employs TRBV19 and TRBJ1-4; D is perhaps TRBD1 (5 bases). This CDR3 contains 15 residues. Germline-derived CDR1 and CDR2 are LNHDA and SQIVND (reference sequence). The V end was cut by 2 bases, the J end by 5 bases, with 12 bases between. CDR3 sequence: CASSIYGTPNEKLFF. The CDR3, as DNA: TGTGCCAGTAGTATATATGGGACCCCAAATGAAAAACTGTTTTTT.

Of note for this clonotype: Relative to the germline gene, one junction end is altered; a read error may explain this. The chain carries TRBV25-1 and TRBJ1-4; no clear D. The CDR3 loop spans 15 amino acids. The germline V gene encodes CDR1 MGHDK and CDR2 SYGVNS. CDR3 in DNA: TGTGCCAGCAGTGAATATGTCGGGGTAGAGGAAATACTGTTTTTT. Protein sequence: CASSEYVGVEEILFF. Together with reference TRBV25-1 and TRBJ1-4, the CDR3 gives the full variable domain: EADIYQTPRYLVIGTGKKITLECSQTMGHDKMYWYQQDPGMELHLIHYSYGVNSTEKGDLSSESTVSRIRTEHFPLTLESARPSHTSQYLCASSEYVGVEEILFFGSGTQLSVL.

At least ten counts were recorded for this clonotype. The rearrangement joins TRBV20-1 to TRBJ1-6; 7 nucleotides align to TRBD1. After removal of 0 bases from V and 7 bases from J, the junction contained 3 bases not matched to a gene. CDR1 and CDR2 from the germline V gene are DFQATT and SNEGSKA (reference sequence). This CDR3 has 14 residues. The CDR3 loop is CSARDAGGNSPLHF. In DNA, the CDR3 is TGCAGTGCTAGAGATGCAGGGGGAAATTCACCCCTCCACTTT.

This clonotype has a count of ten or more. This chain uses TRBV7-2 with TRBJ2-5; D may correspond to TRBD1 or TRBD2 (5 bases each). This CDR3 contains 16 residues. V was cut by 5 bases and J by 4 bases, with 20 bases left in between. Per germline, CDR1 SGHTA and CDR2 FQGNSA. CDR3 sequence reads: CASSQNRGVGTETQYF. The CDR3 bases are TGTGCCAGCAGCCAAAACCGGGGCGTGGGGACAGAGACCCAGTACTTC.

A few counts support this clonotype. J is TRBJ1-4 and V is TRBV6-5; D ambiguous. CDR1 and CDR2 from the germline V gene are MNHEY and SVGAGI. Trimming pared 0 bases from V and 3 bases from J, leaving 5 bases between. The CDR3 contains 14 residues. CDR3 in amino acids: CASSYSGSNEKLFF. The CDR3 bases are TGTGCCAGCAGTTACTCTGGGTCTAATGAAAAACTGTTTTTT.

The chain couples TRBV29-1 to TRBJ2-5; TRBD2 agrees at 9 bases. Trimming removed 6 bases from V and 5 bases from J; junction bases left unmatched: 7. The CDR3 has 13 residues. Germline V CDR1 and CDR2: SQVTM, ANQGSEA. CDR3 coding DNA: TGCAGCGTCGCTAGCGGGACCGTCGAGACCCAGTACTTC. Its protein is CSVASGTVETQYF.

This clonotype was detected a few times. The chain is built from TRBV7-9 and TRBJ1-2, with D uncertain. The germline V gene encodes CDR1 SEHNR and CDR2 FQNEAQ (reference sequence). The CDR3 has 13 amino acids. V shed 2 bases and J shed 7 bases, with 11 bases lying between them. The CDR3 sequence: CASSLMVGSGYTF. The CDR3 DNA sequence: TGTGCCAGCAGCTTAATGGTGGGGTCTGGCTACACCTTC.